These T cell receptor beta chains were read from a single sample in a study of blood T cells in healthy people across ages. TCRdb used MiXCR to reprocess the 5' RACE reads, holding one entry per CDR3 protein. The sample includes about 640,000 distinct CDR3 sequences, around 31% of them seen just once. The source material was blood. The receptors were sampled from a woman of 80 years or more in good health. CDR3s include the opening cysteine and the closing phenylalanine or tryptophan. D genes are given only for firm matches. Some rows mark clone size as missing; the rest say once, few, many or name a class of expanded clone.

>.|13|TRBJ2-3|many|TRBV29-1
TGCAGCGTAGGGGGGGGCAGCACAGATACGCAGTATTTT
CSVGGGSTDTQYF
>.|13|TRBJ2-7|many|TRBV6-1
TGTGCCAGCAGTGGTGAGGGGGCCTACGAGCAGTACTTC
CASSGEGAYEQYF
>TRBD1|16|TRBJ1-2|few|TRBV28
TGTGCCAGCTCTTCCGTGCCGACAGGGGGGAACTATGGCTACACCTTC
CASSSVPTGGNYGYTF
>.|16|TRBJ2-2|few|TRBV20-1
TGCAGTGCTAGAGATTCGGCGCGGATGAGCGGCGGGGAGCTGTTTTTT
CSARDSARMSGGELFF
>.|13|TRBJ2-5|many|TRBV5-1
TGCGCCAGCAGCTTGGGACTAGTTGAGACCCAGTACTTC
CASSLGLVETQYF
>TRBD2|14|TRBJ2-1|.|TRBV6-2/TRBV6-3
TGTGCCAGCAGTTATAGCGGGGGGCCAAATGAGCAGTTCTTC
CASSYSGGPNEQFF
>.|12|TRBJ1-4|many|TRBV29-1
TGCAGCGCCCAAACAGGGAATGGAAAACTGTTTTTT
CSAQTGNGKLFF
>TRBD2|16|TRBJ2-3|.|TRBV5-4
TGTGCCAGCAGCCAGCCCGGGAGGGCCGGCACAGATACGCAGTATTTT
CASSQPGRAGTDTQYF
>.|15|TRBJ2-1|many|TRBV6-5
TGTGCCAGCCGCCCCCCCCGGGGGCGGTACAATGAGCAGTTCTTC
CASRPPRGRYNEQFF
>.|12|TRBJ1-2|many|TRBV28
TGTGCCAGCAGTTTCAAAAACTATGGCTACACCTTC
CASSFKNYGYTF
>.|15|TRBJ1-4|.|TRBV7-8
TGTGCCAGCAGCTTAGCTGGAGGGTTTGGGCAAAAACTGTTTTTT
CASSLAGGFGQKLFF
>TRBD1|15|TRBJ1-5|.|TRBV10-3
TGTGCCATCAGTGCCGGACAGGGGGCAAATCAGCCCCAGCATTTT
CAISAGQGANQPQHF
>.|14|TRBJ2-7|many|TRBV5-1
TGCGCCAGCAGCTTGGGTGGCAGCCCCCAGGAGCAGTACTTC
CASSLGGSPQEQYF
>.|14|TRBJ2-7|many|TRBV5-1
TGCGCCAGCAGCACCAGCCCCCAGTCCTACGAGCAGTACTTC
CASSTSPQSYEQYF
>.|15|TRBJ2-1|many|TRBV6-2/TRBV6-3
TGTGCCAGCACAAATGAGGTAGATCGTACGAATGAGCAGTTCTTC
CASTNEVDRTNEQFF
>.|17|TRBJ2-5|once|TRBV2
TGTGCCAGCAGTGGCCCCTCTTTTCGTTTTCGCCCCAATGAGCGGTACTTC
CASSGPSFRFRPNERYF
>TRBD1|16|TRBJ2-7|.|TRBV19
TGTGCCAGTAGTAACCGGCCAGGACAGGGGGAATACGAGCAGTACTTC
CASSNRPGQGEYEQYF
>TRBD1|16|TRBJ2-5|many|TRBV5-1
TGCGCCAGCAGCGGAGGGGGACAGGGGACTGGCGAGACCCAGTACTTC
CASSGGGQGTGETQYF
>.|15|TRBJ2-3|.|TRBV2
TGTGCCAGCAGTGATATTGGGGCTGGGACAGATACGCAGTATTTT
CASSDIGAGTDTQYF
>.|16|TRBJ2-7|.|TRBV4-1
TGCGCCAGCAGCCAAGAAAGTGCTAGCCGATCCTACGAGCAGTACTTC
CASSQESASRSYEQYF
>.|15|TRBJ2-7|.|TRBV9
TGTGCCAGCAGCGTAAGCGACCGCTCCTACAATGAGCAGTACTTC
CASSVSDRSYNEQYF
>TRBD2|15|TRBJ2-7|.|TRBV10-3
TGTGCCATCAGTGAGTTGTCTAGCGGATTCTACGAGCAGTACTTC
CAISELSSGFYEQYF
>.|13|TRBJ2-5|.|TRBV7-9
TGTGCCAGCAGCTTTTCGGGGATGGAGACCCAGTACTTC
CASSFSGMETQYF
>.|15|TRBJ2-1|many|TRBV5-5
TGTGCCAGCAGCTTGAGGGGGGGGGCCTACAATGAGCAGTTCTTC
CASSLRGGAYNEQFF
>.|14|TRBJ2-2|once|TRBV30
TGTGCCTGGAGGACGGCCCCGAACACCGGGGAGCTGTTTTTT
CAWRTAPNTGELFF
>TRBD2|16|TRBJ2-3|.|TRBV3-1
TGTGCCAGCAGCCCCCGGACTAGCGGGACCCAGGATACGCAGTATTTT
CASSPRTSGTQDTQYF
>TRBD1|15|TRBJ1-5|many|TRBV6-2/TRBV6-3
TGTGCCAGCAGCACGATTGACAGGGGTAATCAGCCCCAGCATTTT
CASSTIDRGNQPQHF
>.|15|TRBJ2-7|.|TRBV7-2
TGCGCCAGCAGCTTAGTACTCAGGGGTGACTACGAGCAGTACTTC
CASSLVLRGDYEQYF
>.|15|TRBJ2-3|.|TRBV5-1
TGCGCCAGCAGCTTGACCGACAGCCTGTCAGATACGCAGTATTTT
CASSLTDSLSDTQYF
>TRBD1|14|TRBJ1-5|few|TRBV20-1
TGCAGTGCGGTCCGGGACAGGGAAGGTCAGCCCCAGCATTTT
CSAVRDREGQPQHF